This T cell receptor beta chain originates from a study of long-term antiretroviral therapy in people with HIV. Version v3.0 of the immunoSEQ assay ran at survey level. Generated by immunoSEQ multiplex PCR, the TCRdb table keeps only in-frame clones and is missing some. The table lists some 22,000 clones, 70% to 90% of them singletons. Germline assignment: CDR1 MNHEY and CDR2 SMNVEV (reference sequence). This CDR3 contains 13 residues. Between the trimmed V and J ends, which lost 3 bases and 4 bases, there was a span of 10 bases. Everyone in the study who had HIV was treated in the United States. This clone has more than one count but fewer than ten.

This sample comprised unsorted PBMCs, obtained 2.3 years after starting antiretroviral therapy. This sequence was found in a man aged 55-75 years with HIV. The rearrangement uses TRBV27 and TRBJ2-7; D is unresolved. CDR3 sequence: CASSFQLGYEQYF. CDR3 sequence (DNA): TGTGCCAGCAGTTTCCAATTGGGTTACGAGCAGTACTTC.